This TCR beta chain was captured by sequencing in a study of PD-1 blockade in classical Hodgkin lymphoma. Regarding the study as a whole: The CD4+ diversity rise by C4D1 was clearest in complete responders. Lower baseline TCR diversity marked trial partial responders and progressors. Exclusion was applied to patients who started nivolumab under 1 year after ASCT. Reported findings placed baseline TCR diversity lower in newly diagnosed patients (compared with healthy donors).

Clones were read by immunoSEQ multiplex PCR, and TCRdb kept only the in-frame ones, dropping some. In the table there are roughly 100,000 clones, about 92% of which are singletons. CDR3 length equals 15 residues. V gave up 1 base and J gave up 2 bases, with 12 bases separating them. Germline V lookup: CDR1 SGHDT, CDR2 YYEEEE. Comments on this clone: Its antigen is unknown.

Time point given: cycle 4 day 1 (C4D1), after less than seven weeks of nivolumab. No patient escaped relapse after autologous stem cell transplantation, and brentuximab vedotin exposure varied. The chain couples TRBV5-6 to TRBJ2-5; D gene ambiguous. This clonotype was sampled from a human donor with classical Hodgkin lymphoma. This specimen was peripheral blood mononuclear cells (PBMCs), taken before the fourth cycle of nivolumab. Here the CDR3 reads CASSLRSHQQETQYF. The CDR3 coding sequence is TGTGCCAGCAGCTTGAGGTCACATCAGCAAGAGACCCAGTACTTC.